Here is one TCR beta chain with its context. Germline CDR1 and CDR2: MNHEY and SMNVEV (reference sequence). The CDR3 is made up of 14 amino acids. Trimming at V came to 5 bases and at J to 3 bases, leaving 7 bases not matched to a gene. Cohort 3 donors were reported recovered after two negative PCRs, clearance, or symptom resolution. In the study's own analysis: Reference gene primer amplification in the assay estimated nucleated cell counts. The protocol was immunoSEQ multiplex PCR, while the TCRdb copy is restricted to in-frame clones and leaves out a portion. That table furnishes V, J and clone size, whereas the DNA furnished D and trimming. The table records a few hundred thousand clones, 75% to 90% of them present only once. This sample stems from a study of blood T cell repertoires in COVID-19. Study-wide context: The cDNA or gDNA used as material had been derived from T cells, B-cell-depleted T cells, or PBMCs.

The sequencing sample was made of PBMCs or T cells enriched from blood (not recorded which). The V call is TRBV27, the J call TRBJ2-7; 7 bases map to TRBD1. The source of this sequence is a woman aged 30 to 39 who had recovered from COVID-19. The CDR3 bases are TGTGCCAGCAGTCCCCAGGGGGTCTACTACGAGCAGTACTTC. Residues: CASSPQGVYYEQYF.